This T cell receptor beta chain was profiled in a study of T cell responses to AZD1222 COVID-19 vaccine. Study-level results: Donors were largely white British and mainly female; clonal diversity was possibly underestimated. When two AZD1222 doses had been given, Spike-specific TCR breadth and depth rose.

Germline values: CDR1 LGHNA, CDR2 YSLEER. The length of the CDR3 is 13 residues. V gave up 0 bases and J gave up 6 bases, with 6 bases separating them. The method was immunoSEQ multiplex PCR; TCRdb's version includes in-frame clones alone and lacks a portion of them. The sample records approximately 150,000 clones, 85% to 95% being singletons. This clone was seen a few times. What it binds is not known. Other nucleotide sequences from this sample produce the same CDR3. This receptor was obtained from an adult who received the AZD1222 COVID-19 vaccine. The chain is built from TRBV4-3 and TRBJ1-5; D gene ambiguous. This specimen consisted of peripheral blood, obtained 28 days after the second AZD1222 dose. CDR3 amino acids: CASSQDRGQPQHF. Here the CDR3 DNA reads TGCGCCAGCAGCCAAGATCGTGGTCAGCCCCAGCATTTT.